Below are 10 T cell receptor beta chains sequenced from a single sample in a study of T cell clonality in common variable immunodeficiency. General study findings and limits: Reportedly, TCR beta sequences from common variable immunodeficiency showed fewer deletions and N-nucleotide insertions.

TCRdb's table, derived via immunoSEQ multiplex PCR, lists solely in-frame clones and lacks some. This set yields 30,000 to 40,000 clones and no singletons; the top ten hold around 6.7%. Antigens for these TCRs are unknown. Material for sequencing was peripheral blood mononuclear cells. All receptors derive from a human donor with common variable immunodeficiency.

This clone has only a few counts. The read finishes 3 residues shy of the CDR3 end, and the germline J gene is used to complete it. The chain recombines TRBV6-2 or TRBV6-3 with TRBJ2-1; possible D gene TRBD2, 6 bases. This CDR3 spans 14 amino acids. The germline CDR1 and CDR2 sequences are MNHEY and SVGEGT. V was shortened by 5 bases and J by 4 bases, with 12 bases between the two germline ends. Partial CDR3 DNA: TGTGCCAGCAGTAGGTTAGCGGAGTACAATGAG. Amino acids: CASSRLAEYNE. The complete CDR3 protein is CASSRLAEYNEQFF.

A few counts support this clone. The CDR3 end lies 3 residues beyond the end of the read and is filled in from the germline J gene. The chain couples TRBV11-2 to TRBJ2-7; TRBD2 might be the D (6 bases). The CDR3 extends over 13 amino acids. Trimming cost V 5 bases and J 6 bases, with 14 bases left between them. The germline CDR1 and CDR2 sequences are SGHAT and FQNNGV. The CDR3 is CASSPPGRLEQYF. The CDR3 bases that were read are TGTGCCAGCAGCCCCCCGGGGAGGCTCGAG.

This clone was counted many times. The missing CDR3 end, 3 residues past where the read stops, is filled in from the germline J gene. The genes are TRBV14 and TRBJ2-5, with D unclear. This CDR3 comprises 11 residues. V lost 1 base to trimming and J lost 7 bases, with 4 bases between them. The germline gives CDR1 SGHDN, CDR2 FVKESK. This CDR3 is CASSQGGTQYF. The CDR3 bases that were read are TGTGCCAGCAGCCAAGGCGGGACC.

Regarding this clone: It differs at one base from a far larger clone, so likely a read error. The CDR3 extends 3 residues past the end of the read, so its final part is completed from the germline J gene. This sequence joins TRBV18 and TRBJ1-1; no definite D call. Trimming cost V 3 bases and J 1 base, with 12 bases left between them. The CDR3 loop spans 15 amino acids. Germline lookup yields CDR1 KGHSH and CDR2 LQKENI. CDR3 amino acids: CASSPDGVWNTEAFF. The sequenced CDR3 bases are TGTGCCAGCTCACCTGACGGGGTCTGGAACACTGAA.

This clone was counted a few times. The observed sequence ends 3 residues before the CDR3 terminus, with the missing tail filled in from the germline J gene. The chain employs TRBV6-2 or TRBV6-3 and TRBJ2-3; D is possibly TRBD2 (6 bases). This CDR3 spans 16 amino acids. Germline V gene data show CDR1 as MNHEY and CDR2 as SVGEGT. V lost 0 bases to trimming and J lost 2 bases, with 12 bases between them. The chain's CDR3 is CASSYSSADYTDTQYF. The sequenced part of the CDR3 DNA is TGTGCCAGCAGTTACTCGTCAGCGGACTACACAGATACG.

Judged by abundance, this clone is medium-sized. The read ends 3 residues early relative to the CDR3; the germline J gene fills the gap. This sequence joins TRBV9 and TRBJ1-2; possible D gene TRBD1, 5 bases. The CDR3 sequence is 15 residues long. V was pared by 3 bases and J by 6 bases, with 18 bases between. CDR1 is SGDLS, CDR2 YYNGEE, per germline. The CDR3 sequence: CASSGEGLKGDGYTF. The sequenced part of the CDR3 DNA is TGTGCCAGCAGCGGGGAGGGGCTAAAAGGAGATGGC.

In regard to this clone: From the germline J gene comes the end of the CDR3, since the read stops 3 residues before it. The chain joins TRBV19 to TRBJ1-5; 12 positions agree with TRBD1. V lost 3 bases, J lost 0 bases, and 6 bases stayed unmatched. The CDR3 runs to 18 residues. CDR1 and CDR2 (germline): LNHDA, SQIVND (reference sequence). The CDR3 is CASSIRDRGQYSNQPQHF. CDR3 DNA, as far as it was read: TGTGCCAGTAGTATCCGGGACAGGGGGCAGTATAGCAATCAGCCC.

This clone has a handful of counts. The CDR3 end falls 3 residues outside the read, so it is completed with the germline J gene. This chain joins TRBV13 and TRBJ2-5; D remains ambiguous. Germline V gene lookup returns CDR1 PRHDT and CDR2 FYEKMQ (reference sequence). There are 13 residues in the CDR3. V was trimmed by 4 bases and J by 5 bases, leaving 11 bases between them. CDR3: CASSSDIRETQYF. The part of the CDR3 DNA that was read is TGTGCCAGCAGCTCAGACATCCGGGAGACC.

This clone was counted a few times. Read coverage stops 3 residues before the CDR3 terminus; the germline J gene supplies the remainder. This chain links TRBV7-9 with TRBJ2-5; tentative D call: TRBD1 (6 bases). The CDR3 sequence is 14 residues long. V was cut by 6 bases and J by 1 base, with 12 bases left in between. The germline gives CDR1 SEHNR, CDR2 FQNEAQ (reference sequence). CDR3 loop: CASSHQGIQETQYF. CDR3 DNA (partial): TGTGCCAGCAGTCACCAGGGGATCCAAGAGACC.

This clone was seen at least ten times. The read terminates 3 residues ahead of where the CDR3 ends, so the germline J gene completes it. V and J are TRBV7-9 and TRBJ1-4, with 7 bases fitting TRBD1. CDR1 and CDR2 (germline): SEHNR, FQNEAQ (reference sequence). The J segment lost 8 bases and the V segment lost 1 base, leaving 7 bases of the junction unmatched. The CDR3 covers 15 residues. The part of the CDR3 DNA that was read is TGTGCCAGCAGCTTAGAGACAGGGATTAAAGAAAAA. This encodes CASSLETGIKEK. The whole CDR3 sequence reads CASSLETGIKEKLFF. Looking up the rest from reference TRBV7-9 and TRBJ1-4 gives the full variable domain: DTGVSQNPRHKITKRGQNVTFRCDPISEHNRLYWYRQTLGQGPEFLTYFQNEAQLEKSRLLSDRFSAERPKGSFSTLEIQRTEQGDSAMYLCASSLETGIKEKLFFGSGTQLSVL.